This T cell receptor (beta chain) was profiled in a study of CD8 T cells in ankylosing spondylitis. Study-wide points: Ankylosing spondylitis blood seemed to carry a telltale TCR beta motif made of several highly homologous variants. Matched ankylosing spondylitis synovial fluid reportedly contained a significantly enriched population of disease-linked clones. With a CD8+ phenotype, disease-linked clones were relatively rare in peripheral blood.

Quantitative barcoded 5'-RACE was used to prepare TCR beta libraries. From the 5' RACE reads, TCRdb called clonotypes with MiXCR, one entry per CDR3 protein. This table has 250,000 to 350,000 distinct CDR3 sequences, roughly 8% appearing once. Germline CDR1 GTSNPN, CDR2 SVGIG (reference sequence). The CDR3 is 14 amino acids. V lost 2 bases and J lost 5; bases outside the gene matches: 9. This clonotype appeared a few times. Its matching antigen is unknown. The clonotype comes from a male donor with ankylosing spondylitis. Input material: blood, either unsorted or a sorted T cell fraction (not recorded which). The chain combines TRBV30 with TRBJ2-7, with 7 bases identical to TRBD2. CDR3 loop: CAWSFASGTNEQYF. The CDR3 nucleotides read TGTGCCTGGAGTTTTGCTAGCGGTACGAACGAGCAGTACTTC.